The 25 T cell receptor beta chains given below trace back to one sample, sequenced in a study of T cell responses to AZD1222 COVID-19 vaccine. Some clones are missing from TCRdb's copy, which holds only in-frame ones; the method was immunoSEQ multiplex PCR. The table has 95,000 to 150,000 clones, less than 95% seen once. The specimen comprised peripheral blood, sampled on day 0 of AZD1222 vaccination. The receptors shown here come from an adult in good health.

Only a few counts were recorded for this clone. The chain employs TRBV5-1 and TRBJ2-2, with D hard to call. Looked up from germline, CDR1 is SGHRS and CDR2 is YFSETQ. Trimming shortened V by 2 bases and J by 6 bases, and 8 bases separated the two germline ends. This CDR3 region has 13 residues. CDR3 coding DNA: TGCGCCAGCAGCTTACAGTTTTCCGGGGAGCTGTTTTTT. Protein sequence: CASSLQFSGELFF.

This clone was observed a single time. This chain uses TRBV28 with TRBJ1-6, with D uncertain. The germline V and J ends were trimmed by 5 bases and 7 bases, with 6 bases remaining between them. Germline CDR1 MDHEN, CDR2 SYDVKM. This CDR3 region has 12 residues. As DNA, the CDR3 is TGTGCCAGCAGTCGTCTGAATTCACCCCTCCACTTT. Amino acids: CASSRLNSPLHF.

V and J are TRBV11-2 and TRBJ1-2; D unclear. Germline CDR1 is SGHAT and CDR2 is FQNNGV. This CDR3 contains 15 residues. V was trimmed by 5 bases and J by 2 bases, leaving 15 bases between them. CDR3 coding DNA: TGTGCCAGCAGCCCCCGGTCGAGGCGGAACTATGGCTACACCTTC. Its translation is CASSPRSRRNYGYTF.

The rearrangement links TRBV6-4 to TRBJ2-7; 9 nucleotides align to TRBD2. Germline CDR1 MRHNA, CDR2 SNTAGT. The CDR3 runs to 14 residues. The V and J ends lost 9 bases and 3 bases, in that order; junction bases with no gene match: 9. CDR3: CARLPREGYYEQYF. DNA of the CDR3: TGTGCCAGGCTCCCGCGGGAGGGCTACTACGAGCAGTACTTC.

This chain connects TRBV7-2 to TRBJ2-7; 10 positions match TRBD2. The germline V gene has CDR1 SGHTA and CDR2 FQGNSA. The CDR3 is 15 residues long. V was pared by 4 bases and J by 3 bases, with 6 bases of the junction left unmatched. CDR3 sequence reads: CASSWVAGGSYEQYF. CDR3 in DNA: TGTGCCAGCAGCTGGGTAGCGGGGGGTAGCTACGAGCAGTACTTC.

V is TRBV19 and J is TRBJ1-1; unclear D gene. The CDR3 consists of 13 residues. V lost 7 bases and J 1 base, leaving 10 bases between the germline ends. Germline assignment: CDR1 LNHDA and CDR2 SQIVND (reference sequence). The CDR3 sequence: CASTSPQNTEAFF. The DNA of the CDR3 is TGTGCCAGTACCTCCCCACAGAACACTGAAGCTTTCTTT.

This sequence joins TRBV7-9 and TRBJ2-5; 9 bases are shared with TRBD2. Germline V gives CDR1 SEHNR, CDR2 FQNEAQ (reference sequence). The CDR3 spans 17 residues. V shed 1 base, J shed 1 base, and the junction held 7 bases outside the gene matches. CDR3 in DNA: TGTGCCAGCAGCTTAGGGACTAGCGCTAGAGGCCAAGAGACCCAGTACTTC. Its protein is CASSLGTSARGQETQYF. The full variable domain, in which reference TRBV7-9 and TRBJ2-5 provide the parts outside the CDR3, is DTGVSQNPRHKITKRGQNVTFRCDPISEHNRLYWYRQTLGQGPEFLTYFQNEAQLEKSRLLSDRFSAERPKGSFSTLEIQRTEQGDSAMYLCASSLGTSARGQETQYFGPGTRLLVL.

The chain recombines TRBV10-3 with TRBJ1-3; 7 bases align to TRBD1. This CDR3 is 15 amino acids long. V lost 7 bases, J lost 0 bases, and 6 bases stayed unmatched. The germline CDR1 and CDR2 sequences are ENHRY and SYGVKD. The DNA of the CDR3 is TGTGCCATCAAAAATACAGGGGCCTCTGGAAACACCATATATTTT. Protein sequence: CAIKNTGASGNTIYF.

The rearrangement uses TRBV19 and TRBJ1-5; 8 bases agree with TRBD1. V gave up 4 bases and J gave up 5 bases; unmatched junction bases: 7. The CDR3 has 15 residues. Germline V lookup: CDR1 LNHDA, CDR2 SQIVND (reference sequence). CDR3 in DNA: TGTGCCAGTAGTAGTGGACAGGGTGGGCATCAGCCCCAGCATTTT. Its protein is CASSSGQGGHQPQHF.

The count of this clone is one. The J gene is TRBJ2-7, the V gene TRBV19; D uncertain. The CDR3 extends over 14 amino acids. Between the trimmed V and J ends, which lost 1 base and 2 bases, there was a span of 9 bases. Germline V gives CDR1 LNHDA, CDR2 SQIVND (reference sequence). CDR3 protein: CASSIVLGTYEQYF. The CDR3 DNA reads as TGTGCCAGTAGTATAGTGTTGGGGACCTACGAGCAGTACTTC.

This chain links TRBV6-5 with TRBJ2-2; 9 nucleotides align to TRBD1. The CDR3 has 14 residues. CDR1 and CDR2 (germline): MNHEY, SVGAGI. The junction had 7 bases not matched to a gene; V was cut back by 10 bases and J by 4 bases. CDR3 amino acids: CATRTGVSTGELFF. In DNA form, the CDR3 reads TGTGCCACCCGGACAGGGGTGAGCACCGGGGAGCTGTTTTTT.

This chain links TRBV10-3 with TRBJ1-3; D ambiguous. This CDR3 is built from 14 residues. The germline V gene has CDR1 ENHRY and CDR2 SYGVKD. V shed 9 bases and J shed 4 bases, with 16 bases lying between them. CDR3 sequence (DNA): TGTGCCATTCGACGGATAGCGGGAGGAAACACCATATATTTT. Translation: CAIRRIAGGNTIYF.

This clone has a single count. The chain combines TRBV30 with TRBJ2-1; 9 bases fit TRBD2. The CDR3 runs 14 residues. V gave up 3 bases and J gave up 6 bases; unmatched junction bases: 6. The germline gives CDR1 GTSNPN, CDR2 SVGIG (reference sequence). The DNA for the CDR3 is TGTGCCTGGAGACCCAGCGGGAGGCGCAATGAGCAGTTCTTC. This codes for CAWRPSGRRNEQFF.

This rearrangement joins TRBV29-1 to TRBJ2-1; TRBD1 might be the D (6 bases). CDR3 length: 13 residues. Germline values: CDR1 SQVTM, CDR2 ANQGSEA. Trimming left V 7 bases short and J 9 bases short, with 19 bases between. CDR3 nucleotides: TGCAGCGCATCAGGGGTAGACTGGGGTGAGCAGTTCTTC. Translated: CSASGVDWGEQFF.

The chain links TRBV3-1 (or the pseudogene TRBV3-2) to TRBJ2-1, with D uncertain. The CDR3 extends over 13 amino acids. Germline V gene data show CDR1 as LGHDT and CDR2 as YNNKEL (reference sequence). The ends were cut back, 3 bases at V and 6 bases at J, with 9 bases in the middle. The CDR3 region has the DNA TGTGCCAGCAGCCATGGTGTGCCCAATGAGCAGTTCTTC. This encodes CASSHGVPNEQFF.

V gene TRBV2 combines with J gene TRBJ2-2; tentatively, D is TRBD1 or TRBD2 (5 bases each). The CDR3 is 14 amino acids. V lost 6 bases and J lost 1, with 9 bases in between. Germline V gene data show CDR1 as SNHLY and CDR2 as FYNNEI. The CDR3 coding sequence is TGTGCCAGCAGCTTTGGGGGGAACACCGGGGAGCTGTTTTTT. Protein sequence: CASSFGGNTGELFF.

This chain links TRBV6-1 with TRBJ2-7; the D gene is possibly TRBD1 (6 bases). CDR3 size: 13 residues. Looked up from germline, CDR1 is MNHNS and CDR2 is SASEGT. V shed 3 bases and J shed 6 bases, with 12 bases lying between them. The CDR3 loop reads CASSDRGPSEQYF. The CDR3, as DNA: TGTGCCAGCAGTGACAGGGGCCCGAGCGAGCAGTACTTC.

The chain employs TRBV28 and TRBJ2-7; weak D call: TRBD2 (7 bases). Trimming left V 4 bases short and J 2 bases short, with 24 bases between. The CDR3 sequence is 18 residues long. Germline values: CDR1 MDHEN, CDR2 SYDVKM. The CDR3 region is CASSSVGGSGTIAYEQYF. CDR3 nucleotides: TGTGCCAGCAGTTCGGTAGGGGGGAGCGGGACCATCGCCTACGAGCAGTACTTC.

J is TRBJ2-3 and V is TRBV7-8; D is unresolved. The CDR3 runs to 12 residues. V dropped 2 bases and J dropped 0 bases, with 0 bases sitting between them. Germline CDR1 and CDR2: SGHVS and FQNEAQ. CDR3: CASSLSTDTQYF. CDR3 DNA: TGTGCCAGCAGCTTAAGCACAGATACGCAGTATTTT.

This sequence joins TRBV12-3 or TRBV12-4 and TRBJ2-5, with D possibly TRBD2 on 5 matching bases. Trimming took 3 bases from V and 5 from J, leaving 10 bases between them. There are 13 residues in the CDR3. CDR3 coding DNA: TGTGCCAGCAGTTTTAGGCCGGGGGAGACCCAGTACTTC. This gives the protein CASSFRPGETQYF.

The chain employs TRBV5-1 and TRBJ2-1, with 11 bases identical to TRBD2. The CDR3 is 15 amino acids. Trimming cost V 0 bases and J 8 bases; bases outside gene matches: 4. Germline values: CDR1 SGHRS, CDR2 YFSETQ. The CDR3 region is CASSLGLAGIDEQFF. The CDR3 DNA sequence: TGCGCCAGCAGCTTGGGACTAGCGGGAATTGATGAGCAGTTCTTC.

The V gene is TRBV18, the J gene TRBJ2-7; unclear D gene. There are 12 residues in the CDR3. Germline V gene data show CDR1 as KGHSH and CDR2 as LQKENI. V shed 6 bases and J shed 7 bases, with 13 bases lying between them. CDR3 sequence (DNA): TGTGCCAGCTCTACGTACCTTGAGGAGCAGTACTTC. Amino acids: CASSTYLEEQYF. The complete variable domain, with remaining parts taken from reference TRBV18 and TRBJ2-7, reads NAGVMQNPRHLVRRRGQEARLRCSPMKGHSHVYWYRQLPEEGLKFMVYLQKENIIDESGMPKERFSAEFPKEGPSILRIQQVVRGDSAAYFCASSTYLEEQYFGPGTRLTVT.

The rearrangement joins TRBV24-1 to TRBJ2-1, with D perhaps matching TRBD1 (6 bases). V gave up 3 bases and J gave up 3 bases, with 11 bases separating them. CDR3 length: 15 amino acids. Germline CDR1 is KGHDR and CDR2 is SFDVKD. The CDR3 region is CATSDLRDNYNEQFF. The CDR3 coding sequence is TGTGCCACCAGTGATCTCCGGGACAACTACAATGAGCAGTTCTTC.

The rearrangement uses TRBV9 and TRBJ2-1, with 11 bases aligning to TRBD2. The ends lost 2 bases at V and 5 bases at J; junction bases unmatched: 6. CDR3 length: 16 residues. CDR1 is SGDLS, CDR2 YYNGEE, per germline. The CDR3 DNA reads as TGTGCCAGCAGCGTTACGGGACTAGCGGTGAACAATGAGCAGTTCTTC. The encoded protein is CASSVTGLAVNNEQFF.

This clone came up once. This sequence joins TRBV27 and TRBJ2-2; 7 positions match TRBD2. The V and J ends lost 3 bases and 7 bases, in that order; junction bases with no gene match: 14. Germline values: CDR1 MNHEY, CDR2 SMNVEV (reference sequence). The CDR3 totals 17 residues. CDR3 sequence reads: CASSLGGRSGGGGELFF. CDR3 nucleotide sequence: TGTGCCAGCAGTTTGGGAGGGAGGTCAGGAGGAGGCGGGGAGCTGTTTTTT.